These 9 T cell receptor beta chains share one sample of origin, sequenced in a study of blood T cell repertoires in COVID-19. Generated by immunoSEQ multiplex PCR, the TCRdb table keeps only in-frame clones and is missing some. The sample lists 120,000 or so clones, 85% to 90% seen once, with about 7% in the top ten. Sequencing input: peripheral blood. These receptor sequences come from an elderly man with active or convalescent COVID-19.

This rearrangement joins TRBV19 to TRBJ2-5, with 10 bases that match TRBD1. CDR3 length: 14 amino acids. Germline CDR1 reads LNHDA; CDR2 reads SQIVND (reference sequence). Trimming cost V 6 bases and J 4 bases; bases outside gene matches: 5. CDR3 DNA: TGTGCCAGTAGCGACAGGGGGCGGAGAGAGACCCAGTACTTC. It is translated as CASSDRGRRETQYF.

This sequence joins TRBV5-4 and TRBJ1-1; TRBD1 matches at 9 bases. The CDR3 runs 15 residues. J lost 6 bases, V lost 3 bases, and 9 bases had no gene match. Germline loops: CDR1 SGHNT, CDR2 YYREEE (reference sequence). The CDR3 coding sequence is TGTGCCAGCAGCTACAACAGGGGGCAAAGGTCTGAAGCTTTCTTT. It codes for CASSYNRGQRSEAFF.

This chain links TRBV9 with TRBJ1-2; possibly TRBD1 for D (5 bases). Germline loops: CDR1 SGDLS, CDR2 YYNGEE. The CDR3 sequence is 15 residues long. Trimming removed 0 bases from V and 3 bases from J, with 12 bases in between. CDR3 sequence (DNA): TGTGCCAGCAGCGTAGAGGAGCCAGGGCACTATGGCTACACCTTC. This gives the protein CASSVEEPGHYGYTF. The whole variable domain, remainder taken from reference TRBV9 and TRBJ1-2, is DSGVTQTPKHLITATGQRVTLRCSPRSGDLSVYWYQQSLDQGLQFLIQYYNGEERAKGNILERFSAQQFPDLHSELNLSSLELGDSALYFCASSVEEPGHYGYTFGSGTRLTVV.

This chain joins TRBV9 and TRBJ1-5; 8 bases align to TRBD1. CDR3 length: 13 residues. Germline V gene data show CDR1 as SGDLS and CDR2 as YYNGEE. V lost 3 bases and J lost 8; bases outside the gene matches: 4. The CDR3 sequence is CASSETGEEPQHF. The CDR3 nucleotides read TGTGCCAGCAGCGAGACAGGGGAAGAGCCCCAGCATTTT. Filled out from reference TRBV9 and TRBJ1-5, the complete variable domain reads DSGVTQTPKHLITATGQRVTLRCSPRSGDLSVYWYQQSLDQGLQFLIQYYNGEERAKGNILERFSAQQFPDLHSELNLSSLELGDSALYFCASSETGEEPQHFGDGTRLSIL.

The CDR3 sequence is CASKSGNVWGYTF. Here the CDR3 DNA reads TGTGCCAGCAAATCAGGGAATGTCTGGGGCTACACCTTC. The chain couples TRBV3-1 (or the pseudogene TRBV3-2) to TRBJ1-2; a possible D gene is TRBD1 (5 bases). The CDR3 consists of 13 residues. V lost 7 bases, J lost 8 bases, and 17 bases lay in between. Germline V gene data show CDR1 as LGHDT and CDR2 as YNNKEL (reference sequence).

The chain uses TRBV7-8 and TRBJ2-2, with D uncertain. The V end was cut by 3 bases, the J end by 7 bases, with 18 bases between. This CDR3 has 16 residues. Germline assignment: CDR1 SGHVS and CDR2 FQNEAQ. CDR3 residues: CASSFRLLGSSGELFF. CDR3 sequence (DNA): TGTGCCAGCAGCTTCCGACTTCTTGGGTCGAGCGGGGAGCTGTTTTTT.

The chain couples TRBV7-3 to TRBJ2-7; 7 bases line up with TRBD1. CDR1 SGHTA and CDR2 FQGTGA come from the germline V gene. CDR3 length: 13 residues. Unmatched junction bases numbered 4, after V lost 5 bases and J lost 3 bases. CDR3 in DNA: TGTGCCAGCAGCCGGGACAGATTCTACGAGCAGTACTTC. Encoded protein: CASSRDRFYEQYF.

The gene calls are TRBV5-4 and TRBJ2-2, with TRBD1 matching 8 bases. Germline-derived CDR1 and CDR2 are SGHNT and YYREEE (reference sequence). J gave up 5 bases and V 3 bases, and 3 bases lay outside the gene matches. This CDR3 spans 14 amino acids. The CDR3 sequence is CASSSRTGTGELFF. CDR3 sequence (DNA): TGTGCCAGCAGCTCCCGGACAGGGACCGGGGAGCTGTTTTTT.

This chain links TRBV24-1 with TRBJ2-1; TRBD1 matches at 9 bases. Germline V gene lookup returns CDR1 KGHDR and CDR2 SFDVKD. V dropped 5 bases and J dropped 3; count of bases not matched to a gene: 10. The length of the CDR3 is 17 residues. CDR3 nucleotide sequence: TGTGCCACCAGTGGGATGAATCCGGGACAGGGCTACAATGAGCAGTTCTTC. Residues: CATSGMNPGQGYNEQFF.